This T cell receptor beta chain was retrieved from a study of blood T cells in healthy people across ages. Study overall: The template switching approach captured approximately one barcoded beta molecule for every two T cells.

A second roughly 7 to 11 cycle PCR used barcoded and J-beta primers. TCRdb reprocessed the 5' RACE reads with MiXCR, giving one entry per CDR3 protein. The data contain about 800,000 distinct CDR3 sequences, approximately 25% of them singletons. About this clonotype itself: Its antigen is undetermined.

Study-level points and caveats: Both naive CD4+ cell counts and diversity were greater in long-lived donors than in aged donors.

These sequences were also reported in another study, on T cells of mothers and their children.

This TCR was sampled from a boy aged 10-17 years in good health. Sequenced input: blood.

CDR3 bases: TGCGCCAGCAGCGCCTCCGGGACAGGGAACGAGCAGTACTTC. Amino acids: CASSASGTGNEQYF. This chain links TRBV4-1 with TRBJ2-7; 9 bases line up with TRBD1. CDR3 length: 14 residues. J lost 5 bases, V lost 5 bases, and 7 bases had no gene match. The germline CDR1 and CDR2 sequences are MGHRA and YSYEKL.